The sequence of this TCR beta chain was determined in a study of shared clonotypes between healthy human individuals. TCRdb's copy holds only in-frame clones and misses some; the assay was immunoSEQ multiplex PCR. The sample includes around 1.9 million clones, 93% of them seen just once. Between the trimmed V and J ends, which lost 3 bases and 4 bases, there was a span of 9 bases. CDR3 length equals 13 residues. Germline V gene lookup returns CDR1 LGHNA and CDR2 YSLEER. CD45RO-negative CD8 cells positively selected for CCR7 made up the naive population, which excluded terminally differentiated effector memory CD45RA+ cells.

This TCR came from a man aged 18 to 29 in good health. Some clones in this sample may be carry-over from other donors' samples. The chain carries TRBV4-3 and TRBJ1-2, with D tentatively TRBD1 (5 bases). Sequenced: naive CD8+ T cells from PBMCs. CDR3 in DNA: TGCGCCAGCAGCCACCGGGACGGCTATGGCTACACCTTC. Translated: CASSHRDGYGYTF.